Described below is a single T cell receptor (beta chain) sequence and its context. The length of the CDR3 is 15 residues. The trim removed 8 bases at V and 4 bases at J, leaving 10 bases unmatched. Germline CDR1 reads MDHEN; CDR2 reads SYDVKM. This sample is drawn from a study of technical replicates of blood from a few donors. Clones were read by immunoSEQ multiplex PCR, and TCRdb kept only the in-frame ones, dropping some. The table shows approximately 12,000 clones, with just over 85% occurring only once. The sequenced material came from PBMCs. The chain recombines TRBV28 with TRBJ2-3, with 9 positions matching TRBD1. This receptor was identified in a human donor in good health. CDR3 sequence (DNA): TGTGCCAGCGGAACCGGGACAGGGCTCCCAGATACGCAGTATTTT. Protein sequence: CASGTGTGLPDTQYF. Together with reference TRBV28 and TRBJ2-3, the CDR3 gives the full variable domain: DVKVTQSSRYLVKRTGEKVFLECVQDMDHENMFWYRQDPGLGLRLIYFSYDVKMKEKGDIPEGYSVSREKKERFSLILESASTNQTSMYLCASGTGTGLPDTQYFGPGTRLTVL.